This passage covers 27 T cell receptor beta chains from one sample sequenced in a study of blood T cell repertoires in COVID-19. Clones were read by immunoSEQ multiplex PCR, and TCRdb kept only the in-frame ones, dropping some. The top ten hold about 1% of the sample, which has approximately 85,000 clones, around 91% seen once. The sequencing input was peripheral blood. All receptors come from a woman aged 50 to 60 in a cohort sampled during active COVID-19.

Here the CDR3 reads CASSRTGAYEQYF. The CDR3 region has the DNA TGTGCCAGCAGTCGGACAGGGGCCTACGAGCAGTACTTC. The chain employs TRBV27 and TRBJ2-7; TRBD1 matches 9 bases. The ends lost 5 bases at V and 2 bases at J; junction bases unmatched: 1. The length of the CDR3 is 13 residues. Germline-derived CDR1 and CDR2 are MNHEY and SMNVEV (reference sequence).

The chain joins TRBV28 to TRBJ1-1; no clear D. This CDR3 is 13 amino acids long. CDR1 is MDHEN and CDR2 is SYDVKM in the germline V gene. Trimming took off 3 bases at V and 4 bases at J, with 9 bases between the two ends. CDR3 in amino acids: CASSFPPSTEAFF. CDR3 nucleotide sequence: TGTGCCAGCAGTTTCCCCCCCAGCACTGAAGCTTTCTTT.

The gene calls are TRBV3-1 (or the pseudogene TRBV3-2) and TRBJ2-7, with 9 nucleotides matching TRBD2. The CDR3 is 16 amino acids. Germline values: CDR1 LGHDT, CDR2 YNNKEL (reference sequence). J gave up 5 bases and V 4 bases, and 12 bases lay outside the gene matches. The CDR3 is CASSRSLGTSSDEQYF. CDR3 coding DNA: TGTGCCAGCAGCCGGTCTTTAGGGACTAGCAGTGACGAGCAGTACTTC.

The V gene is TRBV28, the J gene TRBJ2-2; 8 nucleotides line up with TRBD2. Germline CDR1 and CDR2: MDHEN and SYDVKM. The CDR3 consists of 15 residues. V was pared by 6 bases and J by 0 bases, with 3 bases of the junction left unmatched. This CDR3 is CASSQLAANTGELFF. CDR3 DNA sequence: TGTGCCAGCAGCCAACTAGCGGCGAACACCGGGGAGCTGTTTTTT.

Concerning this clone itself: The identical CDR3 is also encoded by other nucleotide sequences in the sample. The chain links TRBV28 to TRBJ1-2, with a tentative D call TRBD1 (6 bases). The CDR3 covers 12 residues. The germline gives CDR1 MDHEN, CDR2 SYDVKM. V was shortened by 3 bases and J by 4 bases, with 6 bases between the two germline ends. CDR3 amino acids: CASSLTGYGYTF. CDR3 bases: TGTGCCAGCAGTTTGACAGGCTATGGCTACACCTTC.

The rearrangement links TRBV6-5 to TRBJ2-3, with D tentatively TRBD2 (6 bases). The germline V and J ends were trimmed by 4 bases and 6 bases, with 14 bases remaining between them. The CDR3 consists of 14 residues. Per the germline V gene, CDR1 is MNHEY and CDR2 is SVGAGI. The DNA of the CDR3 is TGTGCCAGCAGTTCCGGGACTCCTTACGATACGCAGTATTTT. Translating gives CASSSGTPYDTQYF.

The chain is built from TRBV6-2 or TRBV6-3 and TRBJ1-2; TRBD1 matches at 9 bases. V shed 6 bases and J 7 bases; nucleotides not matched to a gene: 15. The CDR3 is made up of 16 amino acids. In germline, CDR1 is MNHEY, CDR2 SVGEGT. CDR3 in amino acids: CASSPRGPGQGFGYTF. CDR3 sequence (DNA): TGTGCCAGCAGCCCTAGGGGACCGGGACAGGGTTTTGGCTACACCTTC.

CDR3 nucleotides: TGTGCCAGTAGTTTAACAGGGGGTTACGATCAGCCCCAGCATTTT. Its translation: CASSLTGGYDQPQHF. The chain joins TRBV19 to TRBJ1-5; 8 positions match TRBD1. Germline V gene data show CDR1 as LNHDA and CDR2 as SQIVND (reference sequence). The CDR3 sequence is 15 residues long. J gave up 5 bases and V 5 bases, and 8 bases lay outside the gene matches.

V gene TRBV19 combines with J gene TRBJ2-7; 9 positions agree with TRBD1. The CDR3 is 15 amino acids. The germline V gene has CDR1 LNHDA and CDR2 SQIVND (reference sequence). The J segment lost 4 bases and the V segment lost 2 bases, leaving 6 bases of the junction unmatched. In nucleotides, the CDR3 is TGTGCCAGTAGTATAATGACAGGGGGATCGTACGAGCAGTACTTC. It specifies CASSIMTGGSYEQYF. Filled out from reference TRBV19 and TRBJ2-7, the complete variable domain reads DGGITQSPKYLFRKEGQNVTLSCEQNLNHDAMYWYRQDPGQGLRLIYYSQIVNDFQKGDIAEGYSVSREKKESFPLTVTSAQKNPTAFYLCASSIMTGGSYEQYFGPGTRLTVT.

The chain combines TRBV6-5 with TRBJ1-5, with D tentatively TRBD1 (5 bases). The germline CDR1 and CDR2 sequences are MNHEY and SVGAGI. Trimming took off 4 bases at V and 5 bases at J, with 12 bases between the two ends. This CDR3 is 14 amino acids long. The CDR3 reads CASSSASGYQPQHF. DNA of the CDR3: TGTGCCAGCAGTTCCGCATCAGGGTATCAGCCCCAGCATTTT.

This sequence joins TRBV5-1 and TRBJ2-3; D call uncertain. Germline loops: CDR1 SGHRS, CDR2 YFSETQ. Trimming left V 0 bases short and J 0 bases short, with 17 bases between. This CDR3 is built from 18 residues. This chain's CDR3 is CASSLVGQIASSTDTQYF. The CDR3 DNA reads TGCGCCAGCAGCTTGGTAGGTCAGATAGCTTCTAGCACAGATACGCAGTATTTT. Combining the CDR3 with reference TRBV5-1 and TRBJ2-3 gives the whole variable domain KAGVTQTPRYLIKTRGQQVTLSCSPISGHRSVSWYQQTPGQGLQFLFEYFSETQRNKGNFPGRFSGRQFSNSRSEMNVSTLELGDSALYLCASSLVGQIASSTDTQYFGPGTRLTVL.

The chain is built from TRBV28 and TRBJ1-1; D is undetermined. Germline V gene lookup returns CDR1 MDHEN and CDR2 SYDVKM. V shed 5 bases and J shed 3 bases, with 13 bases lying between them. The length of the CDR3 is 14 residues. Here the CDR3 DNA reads TGTGCCAGCAGTCCCTCCCTCGGGGACACTGAAGCTTTCTTT. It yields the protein CASSPSLGDTEAFF.

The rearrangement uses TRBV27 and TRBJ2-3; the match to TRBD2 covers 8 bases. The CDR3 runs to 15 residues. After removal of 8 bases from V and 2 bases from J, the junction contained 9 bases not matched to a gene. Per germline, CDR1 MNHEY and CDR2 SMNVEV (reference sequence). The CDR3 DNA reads TGTGCCAGCGGGGGGGTAGCGGGGAACACAGATACGCAGTATTTT. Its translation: CASGGVAGNTDTQYF.

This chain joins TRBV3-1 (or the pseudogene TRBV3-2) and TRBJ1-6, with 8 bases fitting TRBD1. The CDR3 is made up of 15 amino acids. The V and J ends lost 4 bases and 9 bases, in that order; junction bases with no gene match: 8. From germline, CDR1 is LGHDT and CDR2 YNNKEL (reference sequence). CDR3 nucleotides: TGTGCCAGCAGCCTTCTGGGACAGGAGGGTTCACCCCTCCACTTT. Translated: CASSLLGQEGSPLHF.

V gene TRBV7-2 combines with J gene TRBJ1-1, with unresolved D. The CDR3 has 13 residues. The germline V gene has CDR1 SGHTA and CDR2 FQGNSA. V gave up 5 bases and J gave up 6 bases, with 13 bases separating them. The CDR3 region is CASSPYTNAEAFF. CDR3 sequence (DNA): TGTGCCAGCAGCCCATACACCAATGCTGAAGCTTTCTTT.

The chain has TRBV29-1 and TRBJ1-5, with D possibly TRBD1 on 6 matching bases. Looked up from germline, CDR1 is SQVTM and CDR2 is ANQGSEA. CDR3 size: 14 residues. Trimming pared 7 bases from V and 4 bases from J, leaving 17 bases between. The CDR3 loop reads CSAITGQLNQPQHF. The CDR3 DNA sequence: TGCAGCGCTATAACCGGACAGTTGAATCAGCCCCAGCATTTT. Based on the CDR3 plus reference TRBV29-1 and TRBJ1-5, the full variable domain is SAVISQKPSRDICQRGTSLTIQCQVDSQVTMMFWYRQQPGQSLTLIATANQGSEATYESGFVIDKFPISRPNLTFSTLTVSNMSPEDSSIYLCSAITGQLNQPQHFGDGTRLSIL.

The CDR3 coding sequence is TGTGCCAGCGAGGGACTAGCGGGAAGTTCCACCGGGGAGCTGTTTTTT. Protein sequence: CASEGLAGSSTGELFF. The rearrangement links TRBV7-2 to TRBJ2-2, with 13 bases lining up with TRBD2. Germline-derived CDR1 and CDR2 are SGHTA and FQGNSA. V lost 8 bases to trimming and J lost 4 bases; unmatched junction nucleotides: 7. The CDR3 extends over 16 amino acids.

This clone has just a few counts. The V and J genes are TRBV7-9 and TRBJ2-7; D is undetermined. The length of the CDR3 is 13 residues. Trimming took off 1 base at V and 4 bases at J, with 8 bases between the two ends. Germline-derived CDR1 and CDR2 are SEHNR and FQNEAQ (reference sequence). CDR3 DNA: TGTGCCAGCAGCTTAGGGCCACCTTACGAGCAGTACTTC. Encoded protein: CASSLGPPYEQYF.

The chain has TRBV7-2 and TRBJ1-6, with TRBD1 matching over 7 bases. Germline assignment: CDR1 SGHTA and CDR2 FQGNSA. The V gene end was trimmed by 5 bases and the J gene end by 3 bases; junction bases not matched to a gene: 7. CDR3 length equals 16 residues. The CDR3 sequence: CASSPGTVSYNSPLHF. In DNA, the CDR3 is TGTGCCAGCAGCCCCGGGACAGTCAGCTATAATTCACCCCTCCACTTT.

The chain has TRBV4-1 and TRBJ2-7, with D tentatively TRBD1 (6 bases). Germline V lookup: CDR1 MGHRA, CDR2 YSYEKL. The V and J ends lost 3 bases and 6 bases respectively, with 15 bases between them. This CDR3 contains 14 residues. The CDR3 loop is CASSQLQGPSEQYF. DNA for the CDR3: TGCGCCAGCAGCCAGCTACAGGGTCCCTCCGAGCAGTACTTC.

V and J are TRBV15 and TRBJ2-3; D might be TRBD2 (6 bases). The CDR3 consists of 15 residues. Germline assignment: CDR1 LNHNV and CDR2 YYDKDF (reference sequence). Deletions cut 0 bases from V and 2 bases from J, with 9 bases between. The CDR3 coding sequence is TGTGCCACCAGCAGAGATAGGGACTTCACAGATACGCAGTATTTT. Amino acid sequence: CATSRDRDFTDTQYF.

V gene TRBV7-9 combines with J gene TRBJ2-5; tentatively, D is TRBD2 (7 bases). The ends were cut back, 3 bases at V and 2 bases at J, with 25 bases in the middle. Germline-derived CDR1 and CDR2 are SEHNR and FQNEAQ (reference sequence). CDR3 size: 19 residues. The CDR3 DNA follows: TGTGCCAGCAGCTTCACCGGCGGGGGCCGGGCTAGTGTACAAGAGACCCAGTACTTC. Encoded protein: CASSFTGGGRASVQETQYF.

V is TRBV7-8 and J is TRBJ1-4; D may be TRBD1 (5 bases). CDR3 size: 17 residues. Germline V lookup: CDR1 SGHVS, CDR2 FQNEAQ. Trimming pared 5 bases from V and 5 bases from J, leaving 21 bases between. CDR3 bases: TGTGCCAGCAGCAGGGACTACTCCGGGAATAAAAATGAAAAACTGTTTTTT. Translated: CASSRDYSGNKNEKLFF.

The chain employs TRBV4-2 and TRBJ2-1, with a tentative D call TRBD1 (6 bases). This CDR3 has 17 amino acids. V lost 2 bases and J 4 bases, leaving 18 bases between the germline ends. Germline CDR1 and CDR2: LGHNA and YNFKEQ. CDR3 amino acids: CASSQTGNPLPYNEQFF. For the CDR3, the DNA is TGTGCCAGCAGCCAAACAGGGAACCCGCTACCTTACAATGAGCAGTTCTTC.

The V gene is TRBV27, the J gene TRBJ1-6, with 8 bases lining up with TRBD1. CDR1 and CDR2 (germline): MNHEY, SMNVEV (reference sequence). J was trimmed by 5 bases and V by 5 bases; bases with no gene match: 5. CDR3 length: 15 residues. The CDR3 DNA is TGTGCCAGCAGTCGAGACAGGGGTAATAATTCACCCCTCCACTTT. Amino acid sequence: CASSRDRGNNSPLHF.

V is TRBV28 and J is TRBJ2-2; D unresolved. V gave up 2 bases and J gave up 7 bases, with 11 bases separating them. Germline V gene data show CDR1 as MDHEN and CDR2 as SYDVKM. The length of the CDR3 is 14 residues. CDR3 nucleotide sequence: TGTGCCAGCAGTTTAGTAGTGGTGCGCGGGGAGCTGTTTTTT. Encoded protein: CASSLVVVRGELFF. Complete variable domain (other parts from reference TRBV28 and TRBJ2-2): DVKVTQSSRYLVKRTGEKVFLECVQDMDHENMFWYRQDPGLGLRLIYFSYDVKMKEKGDIPEGYSVSREKKERFSLILESASTNQTSMYLCASSLVVVRGELFFGEGSRLTVL.

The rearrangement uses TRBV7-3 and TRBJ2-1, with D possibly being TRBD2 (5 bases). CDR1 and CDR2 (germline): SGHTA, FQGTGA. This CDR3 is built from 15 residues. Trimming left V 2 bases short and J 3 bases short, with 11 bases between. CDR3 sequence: CASSLGGQFYNEQFF. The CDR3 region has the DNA TGTGCCAGCAGCTTAGGCGGGCAGTTCTACAATGAGCAGTTCTTC.